These 10 T cell receptor beta chains came from one sample sequenced in a study of cytomegalovirus exposure and HLA in healthy donors. Primers for the PCR totalled 60 Vbeta and 13 Jbeta. The data were produced by immunoSEQ multiplex PCR, yet TCRdb's version contains in-frame clones alone and is incomplete. The data contain under 150,000 clones, approximately 78% of them singletons. Sample: PBMCs. Receptor source: a woman aged 40 to 50 in good health and CMV-seropositive.

The chain has TRBV5-4 and TRBJ2-1; D might be TRBD1 (6 bases). CDR1 SGHNT and CDR2 YYREEE come from the germline V gene (reference sequence). V was cut by 0 bases and J by 6 bases, with 13 bases left in between. The CDR3 length is 15 residues. DNA for the CDR3: TGTGCCAGCAGCTTGGTCCAGGGGCCGGGCAATGAGCAGTTCTTC. It specifies CASSLVQGPGNEQFF.

This chain joins TRBV6-1 and TRBJ1-4; 7 bases are a match to TRBD1. Unmatched junction bases numbered 4, after V lost 6 bases and J lost 0 bases. Per the germline V gene, CDR1 is MNHNS and CDR2 is SASEGT. The CDR3 covers 15 residues. CDR3 nucleotide sequence: TGTGCCAGCAGGGGACAGATAGCAACTAATGAAAAACTGTTTTTT. This codes for CASRGQIATNEKLFF.

The rearrangement uses TRBV20-1 and TRBJ1-2, with D possibly being TRBD1 (5 bases). The V gene's germline CDR1 is DFQATT and CDR2 SNEGSKA (reference sequence). The CDR3 has 11 amino acids. With 3 bases removed from V and 4 bases from J, the gap between germline ends came to 6 bases. DNA for the CDR3: TGCAGTGCTAGGGGGCTCTATGGCTACACCTTC. This sequence encodes CSARGLYGYTF.

The chain links TRBV19 to TRBJ1-2; D unresolved. The CDR3 length is 14 residues. V lost 6 bases and J lost 8, with 19 bases in between. From germline, CDR1 is LNHDA and CDR2 SQIVND (reference sequence). CDR3 nucleotides: TGTGCCAGTAGGTGGAGGCAGGCCCCCGGGGGCTACACCTTC. It translates to CASRWRQAPGGYTF.

A remark on this clone: The junction shows a germline mismatch at one end, possibly a read error. The rearrangement joins TRBV7-9 to TRBJ1-2; 8 nucleotides line up with TRBD1. The CDR3 consists of 13 residues. Germline values: CDR1 SEHNR, CDR2 FQNEAQ (reference sequence). This chain's CDR3 is CASTLDRGYGHTF. CDR3 sequence (DNA): TGTGCCAGCACTTTAGACAGGGGCTATGGCCACACCTTC.

This clone was observed once. This rearrangement joins TRBV6-6 to TRBJ1-5; TRBD1 matches at 9 bases. The CDR3 is 16 amino acids. V gave up 6 bases and J gave up 1 base; unmatched junction bases: 7. Germline lookup yields CDR1 MNHNY and CDR2 SVGAGI (reference sequence). The CDR3 DNA is TGTGCCAGCAGCCAGGACAGGGGTCGCAGCAATCAGCCCCAGCATTTT. As protein: CASSQDRGRSNQPQHF.

The chain couples TRBV11-2 to TRBJ2-1, with 10 nucleotides matching TRBD2. J gave up 9 bases and V 3 bases, and 8 bases lay outside the gene matches. The germline CDR1 and CDR2 sequences are SGHAT and FQNNGV. The CDR3 length is 15 residues. CDR3 amino acids: CASSFSQREGSEQFF. The CDR3 DNA reads as TGTGCCAGCAGCTTTTCCCAGCGGGAGGGCAGTGAGCAGTTCTTC.

This rearrangement joins TRBV5-1 to TRBJ1-1, with D uncertain. Trimming removed 7 bases at V and 6 bases at J, with 19 bases between. The V gene's germline CDR1 is SGHRS and CDR2 YFSETQ. This CDR3 region has 14 residues. This chain's CDR3 is CASHLGEWTAEAFF. The CDR3 region has the DNA TGCGCCAGCCACCTCGGGGAATGGACCGCTGAAGCTTTCTTT. Using reference TRBV5-1 and TRBJ1-1 for the parts outside the CDR3, the full variable domain is KAGVTQTPRYLIKTRGQQVTLSCSPISGHRSVSWYQQTPGQGLQFLFEYFSETQRNKGNFPGRFSGRQFSNSRSEMNVSTLELGDSALYLCASHLGEWTAEAFFGQGTRLTVV.

This chain's CDR3 is CASSPGQGIREQFF. CDR3 nucleotides: TGTGCCAGCAGCCCCGGACAGGGGATCAGGGAGCAGTTCTTC. The chain has TRBV28 and TRBJ2-1; 9 nucleotides line up with TRBD1. The ends lost 6 bases at V and 10 bases at J; junction bases unmatched: 10. CDR3 length: 14 residues. Germline-derived CDR1 and CDR2 are MDHEN and SYDVKM.

J is TRBJ2-5 and V is TRBV5-6; D unclear. V shed 3 bases and J shed 5 bases, with 11 bases lying between them. The CDR3 loop spans 13 amino acids. Germline CDR1 and CDR2: SGHDT and YYEEEE. The CDR3 region is CASSSVRSETQYF. CDR3 in DNA: TGTGCCAGCAGCTCTGTCCGGTCGGAGACCCAGTACTTC.